The T cell receptor beta chain under discussion was sequenced for a study of T cell responses to AZD1222 COVID-19 vaccine. Sequenced by immunoSEQ multiplex PCR; TCRdb stores in-frame clones only, minus some. The sample has some 60,000 clones, 89% seen once. The germline gives CDR1 SGHTA, CDR2 FQGNSA. V was pared by 1 base and J by 3 bases, with 13 bases of the junction left unmatched. The CDR3 is 18 amino acids. The source was peripheral blood, collected 28 days after the second AZD1222 dose. The source of this sequence is an adult who received the AZD1222 COVID-19 vaccine. The chain has TRBV7-2 and TRBJ1-1; 8 nucleotides match TRBD1. The DNA for the CDR3 is TGTGCCAGCAGCTTAGTCTTGGGCGGACAGGGCAGGGACACTGAAGCTTTCTTT. Amino acids: CASSLVLGGQGRDTEAFF.